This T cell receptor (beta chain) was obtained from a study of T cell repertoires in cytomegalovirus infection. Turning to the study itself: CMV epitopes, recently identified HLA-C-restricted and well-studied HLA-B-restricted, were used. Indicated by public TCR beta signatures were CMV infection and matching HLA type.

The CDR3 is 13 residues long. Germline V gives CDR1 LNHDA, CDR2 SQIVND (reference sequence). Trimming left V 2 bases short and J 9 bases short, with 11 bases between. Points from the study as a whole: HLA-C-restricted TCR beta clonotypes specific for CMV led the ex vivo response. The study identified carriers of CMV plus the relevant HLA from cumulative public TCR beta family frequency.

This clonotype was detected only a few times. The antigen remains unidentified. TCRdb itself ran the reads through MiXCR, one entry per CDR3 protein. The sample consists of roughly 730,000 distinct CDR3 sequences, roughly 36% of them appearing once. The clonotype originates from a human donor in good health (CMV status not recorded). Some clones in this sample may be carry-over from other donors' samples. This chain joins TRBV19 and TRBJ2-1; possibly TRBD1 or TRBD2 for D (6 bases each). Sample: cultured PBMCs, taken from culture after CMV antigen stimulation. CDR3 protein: CASSITRGGEQFF. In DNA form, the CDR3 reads TGTGCCAGTAGTATAACCAGGGGAGGTGAGCAGTTCTTC. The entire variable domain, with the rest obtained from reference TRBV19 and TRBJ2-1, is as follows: DGGITQSPKYLFRKEGQNVTLSCEQNLNHDAMYWYRQDPGQGLRLIYYSQIVNDFQKGDIAEGYSVSREKKESFPLTVTSAQKNPTAFYLCASSITRGGEQFFGPGTRLTVL.